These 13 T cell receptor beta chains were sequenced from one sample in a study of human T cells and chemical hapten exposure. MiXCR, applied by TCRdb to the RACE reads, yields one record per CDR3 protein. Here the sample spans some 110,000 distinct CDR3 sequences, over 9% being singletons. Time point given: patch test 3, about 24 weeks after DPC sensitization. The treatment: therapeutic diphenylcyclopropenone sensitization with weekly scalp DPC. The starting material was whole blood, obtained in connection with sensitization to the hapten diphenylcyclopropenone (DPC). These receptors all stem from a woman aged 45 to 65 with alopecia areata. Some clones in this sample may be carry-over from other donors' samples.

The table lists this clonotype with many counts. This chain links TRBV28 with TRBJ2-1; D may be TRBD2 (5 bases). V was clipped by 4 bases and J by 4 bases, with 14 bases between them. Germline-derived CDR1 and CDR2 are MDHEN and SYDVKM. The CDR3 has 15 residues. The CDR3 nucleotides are TGTGCCAGCAGTTCTCTAAGGACTGGGTACAATGAGCAGTTCTTC. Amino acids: CASSSLRTGYNEQFF.

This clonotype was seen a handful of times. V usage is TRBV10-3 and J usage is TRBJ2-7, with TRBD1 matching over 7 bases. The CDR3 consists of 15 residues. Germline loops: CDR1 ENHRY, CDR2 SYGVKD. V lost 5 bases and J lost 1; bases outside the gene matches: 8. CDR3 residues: CAISNRGDLSYEQYF. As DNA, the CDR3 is TGTGCCATCAGTAACAGGGGCGACCTTTCCTACGAGCAGTACTTC.

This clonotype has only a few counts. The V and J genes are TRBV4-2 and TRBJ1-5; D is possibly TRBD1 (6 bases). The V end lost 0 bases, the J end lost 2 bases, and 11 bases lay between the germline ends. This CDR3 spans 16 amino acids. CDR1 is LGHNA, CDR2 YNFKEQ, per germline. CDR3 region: CASSQDQSGGNQPQHF. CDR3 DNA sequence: TGTGCCAGCAGCCAAGATCAATCAGGGGGCAATCAGCCCCAGCATTTT.

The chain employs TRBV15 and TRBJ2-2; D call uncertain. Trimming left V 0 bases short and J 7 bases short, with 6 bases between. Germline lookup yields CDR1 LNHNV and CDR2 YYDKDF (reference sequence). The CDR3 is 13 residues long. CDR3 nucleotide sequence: TGTGCCACCAGCAGAGATCATATCGGGGAGCTGTTTTTT. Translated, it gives CATSRDHIGELFF.

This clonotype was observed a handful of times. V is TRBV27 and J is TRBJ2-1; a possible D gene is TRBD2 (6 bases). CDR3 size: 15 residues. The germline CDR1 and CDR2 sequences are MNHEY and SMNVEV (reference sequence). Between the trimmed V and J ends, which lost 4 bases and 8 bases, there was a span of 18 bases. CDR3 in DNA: TGTGCCAGCAGTTCCCGGGACTGGGGATTCGATGAGCAGTTCTTC. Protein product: CASSSRDWGFDEQFF.

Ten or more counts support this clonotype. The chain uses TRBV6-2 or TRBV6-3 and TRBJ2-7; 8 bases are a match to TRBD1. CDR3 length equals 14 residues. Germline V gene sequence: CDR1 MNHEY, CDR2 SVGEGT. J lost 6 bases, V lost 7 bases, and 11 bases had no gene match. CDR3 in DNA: TGTGCCAGCACCAGACCGGGACAGGACACCGAGCAGTACTTC. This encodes CASTRPGQDTEQYF.

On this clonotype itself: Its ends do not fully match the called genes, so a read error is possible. DNA of the CDR3: TGTGCCAGCAGCTTCTTAGCGGGGGGACACACAGATACGCAGTGTTTT. It specifies CASSFLAGGHTDTQCF. J is TRBJ2-3 and V is TRBV7-2; 10 bases are a match to TRBD2. CDR3 length equals 16 residues. Germline assignment: CDR1 SGHTA and CDR2 FQGNSA.

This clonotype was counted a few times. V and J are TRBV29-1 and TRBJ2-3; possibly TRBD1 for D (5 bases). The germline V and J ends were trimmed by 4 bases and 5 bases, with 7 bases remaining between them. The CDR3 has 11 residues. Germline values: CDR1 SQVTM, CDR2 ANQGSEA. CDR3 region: CSVGQRDTQYF. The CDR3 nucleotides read TGCAGCGTTGGACAGAGAGATACGCAGTATTTT.

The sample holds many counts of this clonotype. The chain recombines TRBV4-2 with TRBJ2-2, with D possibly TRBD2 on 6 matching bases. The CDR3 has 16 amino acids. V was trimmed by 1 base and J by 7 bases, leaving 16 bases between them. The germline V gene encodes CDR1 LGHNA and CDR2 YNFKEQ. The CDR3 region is CASSQGGLAIYGELFF. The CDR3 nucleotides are TGTGCCAGCAGCCAAGGGGGCCTAGCGATCTACGGGGAGCTGTTTTTT.

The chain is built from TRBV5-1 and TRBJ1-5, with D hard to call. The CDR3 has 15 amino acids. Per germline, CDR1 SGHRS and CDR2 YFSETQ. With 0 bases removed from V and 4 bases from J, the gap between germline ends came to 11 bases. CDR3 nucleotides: TGCGCCAGCAGCTTGGATGGGCAGAGGAATCAGCCCCAGCATTTT. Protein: CASSLDGQRNQPQHF.

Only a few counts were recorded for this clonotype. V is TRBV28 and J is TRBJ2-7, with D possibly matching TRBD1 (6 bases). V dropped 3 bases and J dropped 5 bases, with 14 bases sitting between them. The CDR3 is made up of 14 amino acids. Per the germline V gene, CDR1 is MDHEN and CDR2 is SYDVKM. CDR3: CASSLPNRAHEQYF. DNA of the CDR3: TGTGCCAGCAGTTTGCCTAACAGGGCCCACGAGCAGTACTTC.

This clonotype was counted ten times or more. CDR3 sequence: CASSLEGGFNSPLHF. In DNA form, the CDR3 reads TGCGCCAGCAGCTTGGAAGGCGGATTTAATTCACCCCTCCACTTT. The chain has TRBV5-1 and TRBJ1-6; no clear D. Trimming left V 0 bases short and J 6 bases short, with 10 bases between. The V gene's germline CDR1 is SGHRS and CDR2 YFSETQ. The CDR3 is 15 residues long.

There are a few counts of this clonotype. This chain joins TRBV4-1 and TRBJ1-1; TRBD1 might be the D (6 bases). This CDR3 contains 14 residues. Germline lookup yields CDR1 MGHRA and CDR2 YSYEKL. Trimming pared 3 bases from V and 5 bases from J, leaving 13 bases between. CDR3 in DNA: TGCGCCAGCAGCCACATCAGGGGAGTGACTGAAGCTTTCTTT. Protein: CASSHIRGVTEAFF.